This T cell receptor beta chain was observed in a study of blood T cell repertoires in COVID-19. Study-level information: Collection of acute and convalescent COVID-19 samples took place in the United States, Italy and Spain.

Measured with immunoSEQ multiplex PCR; TCRdb has only the in-frame clones, and not every one. The table lists 360,000 or so clones, nearly 90% of them singletons. The length of the CDR3 is 16 residues. Germline CDR1 is WSHSY and CDR2 is SAAADI. With V trimmed by 3 bases and J by 7 bases, 10 bases remained unmatched. All enrollees were about 18 to 89 years old and from about two dozen US areas. This clonotype was sampled from a woman in her thirties who had recovered from COVID-19. The chain carries TRBV10-2 and TRBJ2-2; 8 bases agree with TRBD2. The source material was PBMCs or T cells enriched from blood (not recorded which). This CDR3 reads CASSEPGLGVVGELFF. Here the CDR3 DNA reads TGCGCCAGCAGTGAACCGGGACTAGGGGTCGTCGGGGAGCTGTTTTTT.